These 3 T cell receptor beta chains were all obtained from the same sample, sequenced in a study of T cells in Graves' hyperthyroidism and ophthalmopathy. From RNA transcripts, TCR beta CDR3 regions were amplified. The HTBI set primed first-round TCR CDR3 RT-PCR. TCRdb reprocessed the multiplex PCR reads via MiXCR and lists one record per CDR3 protein. The sample records some 320,000 distinct CDR3 sequences, roughly 13% being singletons. The sequenced sample consisted of blood. These receptors were obtained from a woman between 35 and 50 years old with Graves' ophthalmopathy.

This clonotype was seen only a few times. One end of the junction is discordant with germline, which a read error may explain. The chain links TRBV10-1 to TRBJ2-5; 7 bases map to TRBD2. Germline values: CDR1 WNHNN, CDR2 SYGVQD (reference sequence). The CDR3 covers 14 residues. CDR3 in amino acids: CASTYTGRKEAQYF. Written as DNA, the CDR3 is TGCGCCAGCACCTATACCGGGAGGAAAGAGGCCCAGTACTTC.

The chain has TRBV12-5 and TRBJ1-6; D gene unclear. This CDR3 comprises 17 residues. Deletions cut 3 bases from V and 2 bases from J, with 14 bases between. The germline V gene encodes CDR1 LGHNT and CDR2 FRNRAP. The CDR3 is CASGFYSESPYNSPLHF. The CDR3 region has the DNA TGTGCTAGTGGTTTTTACTCGGAAAGCCCCTATAATTCACCCCTCCACTTT.

This clonotype was detected a few times. The CDR3 coding sequence is TGTGCCAGTAGCCCAATAGCGGGAATTGAGGGCACAGATACGCAGTATTTT. It specifies CASSPIAGIEGTDTQYF. This rearrangement joins TRBV19 to TRBJ2-3; 8 bases match TRBD2. Germline loops: CDR1 LNHDA, CDR2 SQIVND (reference sequence). The CDR3 length is 17 residues. The V gene end was trimmed by 6 bases and the J gene end by 1 base; junction bases not matched to a gene: 12.